This T cell receptor (beta chain) was found in a study of T cell responses to AZD1222 COVID-19 vaccine. This CDR3 spans 13 amino acids. The table came from immunoSEQ multiplex PCR; TCRdb's copy has only in-frame clones and leaves some out. The table includes around 100,000 clones, approximately 86% detected once. Points on this clone: Its antigen remains unidentified.

Regarding the study as a whole: Compared with day 0, the breadth and depth of the Spike-specific TCR repertoire rose significantly after two doses of AZD1222. Spike regions recognized by vaccine-associated CD4 TCRs spanned the protein, led by 160-218 and 743-854.

The clonotype was recovered from an adult in good health. The chain is built from TRBV21-1 and TRBJ2-7. TRBV21-1 is marked as a pseudogene. The specimen comprised peripheral blood, sampled on day 0 of AZD1222 vaccination. CDR3 DNA: TGTGCCAGCAGCAAGGGGGAAGACTACGAGCAGTACTTC. This gives the protein CASSKGEDYEQYF.